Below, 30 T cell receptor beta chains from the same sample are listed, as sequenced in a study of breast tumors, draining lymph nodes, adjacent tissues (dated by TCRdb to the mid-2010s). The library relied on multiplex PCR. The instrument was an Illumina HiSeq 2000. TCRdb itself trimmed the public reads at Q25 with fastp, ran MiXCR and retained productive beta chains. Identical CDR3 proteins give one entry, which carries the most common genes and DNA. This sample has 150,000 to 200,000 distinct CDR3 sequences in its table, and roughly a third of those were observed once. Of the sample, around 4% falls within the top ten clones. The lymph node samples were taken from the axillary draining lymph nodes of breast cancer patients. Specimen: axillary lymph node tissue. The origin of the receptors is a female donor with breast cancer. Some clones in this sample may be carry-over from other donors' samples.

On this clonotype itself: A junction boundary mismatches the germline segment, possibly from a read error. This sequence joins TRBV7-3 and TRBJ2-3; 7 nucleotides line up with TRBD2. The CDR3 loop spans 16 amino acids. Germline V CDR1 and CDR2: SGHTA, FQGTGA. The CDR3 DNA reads TGTGCCAGCAGCTCCGTGAGCGGGACTACCACAGATACGCAGTACTTT. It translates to CASSSVSGTTTDTQYF.

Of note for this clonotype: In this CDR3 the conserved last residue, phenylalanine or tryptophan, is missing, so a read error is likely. As DNA, the CDR3 is TGTGCCAGCAGCGTATTGTACCCTGGAACTAGCAGGAGGGGGACAGATACGCAGTATGTT. Residues: CASSVLYPGTSRRGTDTQYV. The chain is built from TRBV7-9 and TRBJ2-3, with D perhaps given as TRBD1 or TRBD2 (6 bases each). Germline V gene data show CDR1 as SEHNR and CDR2 as FQNEAQ (reference sequence). V lost 5 bases and J lost 3, with 30 bases in between. CDR3 size: 20 residues.

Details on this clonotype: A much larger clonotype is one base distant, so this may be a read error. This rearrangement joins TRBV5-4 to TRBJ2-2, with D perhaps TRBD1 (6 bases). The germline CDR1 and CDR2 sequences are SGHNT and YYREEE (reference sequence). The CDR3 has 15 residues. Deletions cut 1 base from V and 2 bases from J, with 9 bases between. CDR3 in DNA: TGTGCCAGCAGCTTGCGGGACACAAACACCGGGGAGCTGTTTTTT. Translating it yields CASSLRDTNTGELFF. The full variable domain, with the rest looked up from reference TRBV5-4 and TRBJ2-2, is ETGVTQSPTHLIKTRGQQVTLRCSSQSGHNTVSWYQQALGQGPQFIFQYYREEENGRGNFPPRFSGLQFPNYSSELNVNALELDDSALYLCASSLRDTNTGELFFGEGSRLTVL.

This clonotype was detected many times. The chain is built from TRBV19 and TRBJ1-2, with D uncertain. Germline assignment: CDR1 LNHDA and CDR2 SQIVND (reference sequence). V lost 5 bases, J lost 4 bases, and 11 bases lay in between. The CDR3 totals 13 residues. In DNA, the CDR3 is TGTGCCAGTAGTCCAGGCCGTTCCTATGGCTACACCTTC. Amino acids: CASSPGRSYGYTF.

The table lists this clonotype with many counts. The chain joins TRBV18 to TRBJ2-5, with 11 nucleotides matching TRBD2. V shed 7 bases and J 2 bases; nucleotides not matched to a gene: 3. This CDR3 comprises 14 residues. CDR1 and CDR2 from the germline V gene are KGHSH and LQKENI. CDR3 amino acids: CASLTSGAQETQYF. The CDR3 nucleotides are TGTGCCAGCTTGACTAGCGGGGCTCAAGAGACCCAGTACTTC.

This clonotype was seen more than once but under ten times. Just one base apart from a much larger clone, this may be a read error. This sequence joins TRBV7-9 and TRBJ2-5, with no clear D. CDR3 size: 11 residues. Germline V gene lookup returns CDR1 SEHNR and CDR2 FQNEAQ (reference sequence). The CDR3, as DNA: TGTGCCAGCAGATCCCAAGAGACCCAGTGCTTC. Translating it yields CASRSQETQCF.

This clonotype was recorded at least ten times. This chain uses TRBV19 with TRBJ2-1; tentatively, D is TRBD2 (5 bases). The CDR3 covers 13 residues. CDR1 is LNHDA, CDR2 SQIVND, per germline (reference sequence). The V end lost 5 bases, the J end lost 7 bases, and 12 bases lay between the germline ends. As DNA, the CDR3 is TGTGCCAGTAGTCCCGGGAACCAGAATGAGCAGTTCTTC. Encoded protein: CASSPGNQNEQFF.

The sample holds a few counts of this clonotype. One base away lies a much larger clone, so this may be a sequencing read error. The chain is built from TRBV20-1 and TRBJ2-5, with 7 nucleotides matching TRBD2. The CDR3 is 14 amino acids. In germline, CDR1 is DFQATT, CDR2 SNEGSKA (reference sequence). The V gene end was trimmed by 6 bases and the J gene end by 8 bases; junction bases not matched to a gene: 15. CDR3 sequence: CSALDRWTRTTQYF. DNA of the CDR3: TGCAGTGCGCTAGATAGGTGGACTAGGACCACCCAGTACTTC.

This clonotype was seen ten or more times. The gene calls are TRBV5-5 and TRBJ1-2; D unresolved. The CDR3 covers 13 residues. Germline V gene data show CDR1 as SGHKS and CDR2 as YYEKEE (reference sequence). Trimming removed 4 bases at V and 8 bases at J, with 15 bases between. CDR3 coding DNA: TGTGCCAGCAGCCGCCGCGGTAAGGTCGGCTACACCTTC. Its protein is CASSRRGKVGYTF. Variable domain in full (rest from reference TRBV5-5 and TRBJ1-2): DAGVTQSPTHLIKTRGQQVTLRCSPISGHKSVSWYQQVLGQGPQFIFQYYEKEERGRGNFPDRFSARQFPNYSSELNVNALLLGDSALYLCASSRRGKVGYTFGSGTRLTVV.

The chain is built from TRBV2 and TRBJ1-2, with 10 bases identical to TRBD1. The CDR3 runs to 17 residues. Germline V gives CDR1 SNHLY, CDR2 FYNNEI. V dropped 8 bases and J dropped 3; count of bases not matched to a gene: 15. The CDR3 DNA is TGTGCCAGCCCCGGGGTAGGGACAGGGGAACGGCACTATGGCTACACCTTC. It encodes CASPGVGTGERHYGYTF.

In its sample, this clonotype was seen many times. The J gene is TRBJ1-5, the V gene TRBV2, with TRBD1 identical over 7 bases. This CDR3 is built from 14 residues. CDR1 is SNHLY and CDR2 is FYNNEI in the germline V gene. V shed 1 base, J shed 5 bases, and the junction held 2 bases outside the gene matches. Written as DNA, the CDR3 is TGTGCCAGCAGTGAAGTGACAGGGCATCAGCCCCAGCATTTT. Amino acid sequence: CASSEVTGHQPQHF.

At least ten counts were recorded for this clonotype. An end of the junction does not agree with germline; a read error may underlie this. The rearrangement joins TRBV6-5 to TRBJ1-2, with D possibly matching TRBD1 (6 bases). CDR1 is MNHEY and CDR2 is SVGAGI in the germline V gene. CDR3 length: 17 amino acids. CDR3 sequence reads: CASSHSSGATANYGYTF. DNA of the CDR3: TGTGCCAGCAGTCACTCTTCGGGGGCGACTGCTAACTATGGCTACACCTTC.

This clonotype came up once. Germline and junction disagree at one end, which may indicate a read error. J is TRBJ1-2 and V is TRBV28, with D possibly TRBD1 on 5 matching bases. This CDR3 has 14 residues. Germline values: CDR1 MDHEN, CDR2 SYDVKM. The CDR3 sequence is CASVGGVRNYGYAF. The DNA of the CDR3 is TGTGCCAGTGTTGGGGGAGTCAGAAACTATGGCTACGCCTTC.

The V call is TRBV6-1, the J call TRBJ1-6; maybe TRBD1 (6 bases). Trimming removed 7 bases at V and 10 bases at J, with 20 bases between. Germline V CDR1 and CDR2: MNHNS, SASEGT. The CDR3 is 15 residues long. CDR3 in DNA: TGTGCCAGCACCATGTTTGCGGCAGGGGAATCACCCCTCCACTTT. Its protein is CASTMFAAGESPLHF.

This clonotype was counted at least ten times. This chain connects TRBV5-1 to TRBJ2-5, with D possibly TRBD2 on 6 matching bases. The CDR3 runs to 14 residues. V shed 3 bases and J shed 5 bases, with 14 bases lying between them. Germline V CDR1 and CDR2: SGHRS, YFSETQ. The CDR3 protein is CASSSGDLGETQYF. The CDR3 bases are TGCGCCAGCAGCTCGGGGGACCTGGGGGAGACCCAGTACTTC. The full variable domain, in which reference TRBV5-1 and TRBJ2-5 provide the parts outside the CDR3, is KAGVTQTPRYLIKTRGQQVTLSCSPISGHRSVSWYQQTPGQGLQFLFEYFSETQRNKGNFPGRFSGRQFSNSRSEMNVSTLELGDSALYLCASSSGDLGETQYFGPGTRLLVL.

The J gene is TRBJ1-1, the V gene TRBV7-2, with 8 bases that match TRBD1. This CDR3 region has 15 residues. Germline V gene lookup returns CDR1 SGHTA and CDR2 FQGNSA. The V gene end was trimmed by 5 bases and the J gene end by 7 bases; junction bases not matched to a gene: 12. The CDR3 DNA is TGTGCCAGCAGCCCACACGCCACAGGGGGTGTTGAAGCTTTCTTT. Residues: CASSPHATGGVEAFF.

CDR3: CASSIPGGRDYGYTF. The CDR3 DNA reads as TGTGCCAGTAGTATTCCGGGGGGCAGGGACTATGGCTACACCTTC. V and J are TRBV19 and TRBJ1-2; possibly TRBD1 for D (6 bases). This CDR3 comprises 15 residues. Germline CDR1 and CDR2: LNHDA and SQIVND (reference sequence). The ends were cut back, 3 bases at V and 3 bases at J, with 14 bases in the middle.

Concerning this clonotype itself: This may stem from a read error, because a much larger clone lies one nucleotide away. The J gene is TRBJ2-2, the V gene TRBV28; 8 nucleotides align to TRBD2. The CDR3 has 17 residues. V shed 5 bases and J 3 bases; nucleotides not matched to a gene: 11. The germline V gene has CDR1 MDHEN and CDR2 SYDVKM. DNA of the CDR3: TGTGCCAGCAGTGTCGCCTCCGGGACTAGTTACACCGGGGAGCTGTTTTTT. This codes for CASSVASGTSYTGELFF.

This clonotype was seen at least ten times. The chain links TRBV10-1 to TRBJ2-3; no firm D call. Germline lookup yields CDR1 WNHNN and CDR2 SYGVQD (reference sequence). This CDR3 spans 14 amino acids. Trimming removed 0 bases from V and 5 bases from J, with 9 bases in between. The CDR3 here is CASSESSTGDTQYF. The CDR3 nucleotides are TGCGCCAGCAGTGAGTCGTCTACCGGAGATACGCAGTATTTT.

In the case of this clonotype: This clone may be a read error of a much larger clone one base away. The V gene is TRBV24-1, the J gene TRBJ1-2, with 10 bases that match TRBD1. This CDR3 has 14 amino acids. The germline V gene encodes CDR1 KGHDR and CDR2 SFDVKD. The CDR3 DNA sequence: TGTGCCACCAGTTTTGACAGGGGGCCGGGTGGCTACGCCTTC. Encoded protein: CATSFDRGPGGYAF.

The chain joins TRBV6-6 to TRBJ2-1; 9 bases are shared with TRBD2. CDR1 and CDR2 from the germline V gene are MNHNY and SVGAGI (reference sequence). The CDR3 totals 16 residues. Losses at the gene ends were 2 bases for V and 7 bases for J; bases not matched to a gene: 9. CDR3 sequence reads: CASSYRSGSIINEQFF. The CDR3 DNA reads TGTGCCAGCAGTTACCGTAGCGGGAGTATCATTAATGAGCAGTTCTTC.

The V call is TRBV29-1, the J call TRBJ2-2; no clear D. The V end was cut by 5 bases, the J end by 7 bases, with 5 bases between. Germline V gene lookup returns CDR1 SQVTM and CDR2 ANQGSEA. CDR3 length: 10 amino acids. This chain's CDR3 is CSVNDGELFF. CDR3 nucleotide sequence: TGCAGCGTTAACGACGGGGAGCTGTTTTTT.

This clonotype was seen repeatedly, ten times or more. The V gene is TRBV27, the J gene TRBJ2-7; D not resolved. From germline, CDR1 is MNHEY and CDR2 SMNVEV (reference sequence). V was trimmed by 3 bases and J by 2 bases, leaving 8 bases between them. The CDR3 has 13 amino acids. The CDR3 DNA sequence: TGTGCCAGCAGTTTGTCGGCGGCCTACGAGCAGTACTTC. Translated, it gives CASSLSAAYEQYF.

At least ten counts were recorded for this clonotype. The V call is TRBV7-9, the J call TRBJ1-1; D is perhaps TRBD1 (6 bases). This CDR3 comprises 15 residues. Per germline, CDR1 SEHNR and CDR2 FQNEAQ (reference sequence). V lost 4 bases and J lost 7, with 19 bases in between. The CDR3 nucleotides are TGTGCCAGCAGCTCTCGAGGGGGTACCAAGCTTGAAGCTTTCTTT. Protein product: CASSSRGGTKLEAFF.

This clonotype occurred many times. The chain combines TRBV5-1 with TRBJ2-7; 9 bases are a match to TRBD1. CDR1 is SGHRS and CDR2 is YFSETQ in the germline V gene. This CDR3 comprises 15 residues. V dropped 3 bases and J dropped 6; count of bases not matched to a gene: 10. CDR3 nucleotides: TGCGCCAGCAGCTCAGCCGGGACAGGGATGAGCGAGCAGTACTTC. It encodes CASSSAGTGMSEQYF.

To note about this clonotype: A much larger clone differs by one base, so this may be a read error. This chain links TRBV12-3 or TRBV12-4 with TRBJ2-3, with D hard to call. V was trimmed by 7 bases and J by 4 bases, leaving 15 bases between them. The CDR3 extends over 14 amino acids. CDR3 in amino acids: CASKNRSGADTQYF. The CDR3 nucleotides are TGTGCCAGCAAAAACCGTTCGGGTGCAGATACGCAGTATTTT.

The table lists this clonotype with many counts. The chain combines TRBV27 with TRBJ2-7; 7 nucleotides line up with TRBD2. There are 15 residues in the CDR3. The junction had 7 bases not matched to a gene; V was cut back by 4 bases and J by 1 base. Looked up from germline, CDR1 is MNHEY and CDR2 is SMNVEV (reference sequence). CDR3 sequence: CASSSPHGGSYEQYF. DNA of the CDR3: TGTGCCAGCAGTTCCCCTCACGGGGGGTCCTACGAGCAGTACTTC.

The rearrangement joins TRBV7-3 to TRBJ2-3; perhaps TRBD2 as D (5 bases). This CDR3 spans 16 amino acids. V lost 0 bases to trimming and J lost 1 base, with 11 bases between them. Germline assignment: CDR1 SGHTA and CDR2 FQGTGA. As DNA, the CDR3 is TGTGCCAGCAGCTTAACCTCCGGAGCGGGCACAGATACGCAGTATTTT. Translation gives CASSLTSGAGTDTQYF.

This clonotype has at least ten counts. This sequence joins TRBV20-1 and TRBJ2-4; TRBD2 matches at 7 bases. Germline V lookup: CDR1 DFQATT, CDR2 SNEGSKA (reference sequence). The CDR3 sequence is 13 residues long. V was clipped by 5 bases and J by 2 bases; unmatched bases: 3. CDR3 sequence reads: CSAWTSSKNIQYF. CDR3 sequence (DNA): TGCAGTGCTTGGACTAGTTCCAAAAACATTCAGTACTTC.

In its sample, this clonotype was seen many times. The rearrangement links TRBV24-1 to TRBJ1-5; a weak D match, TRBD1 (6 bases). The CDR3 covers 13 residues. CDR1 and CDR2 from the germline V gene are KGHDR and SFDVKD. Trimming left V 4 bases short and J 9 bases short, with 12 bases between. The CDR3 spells CATSETQGLPQHF. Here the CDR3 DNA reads TGTGCCACCAGTGAAACACAGGGTCTGCCCCAGCATTTT.